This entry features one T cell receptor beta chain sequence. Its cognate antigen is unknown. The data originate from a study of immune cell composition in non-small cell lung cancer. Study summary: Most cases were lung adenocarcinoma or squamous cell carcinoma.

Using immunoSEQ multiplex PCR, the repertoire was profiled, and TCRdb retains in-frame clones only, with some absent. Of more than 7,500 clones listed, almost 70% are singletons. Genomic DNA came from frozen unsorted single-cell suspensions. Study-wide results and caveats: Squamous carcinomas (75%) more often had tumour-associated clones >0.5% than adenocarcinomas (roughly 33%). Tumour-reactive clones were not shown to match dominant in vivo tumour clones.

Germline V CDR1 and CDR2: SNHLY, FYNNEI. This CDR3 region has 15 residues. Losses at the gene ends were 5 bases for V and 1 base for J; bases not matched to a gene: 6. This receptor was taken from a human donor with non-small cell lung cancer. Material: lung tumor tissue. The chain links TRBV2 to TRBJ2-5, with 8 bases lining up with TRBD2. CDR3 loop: CASSKLAGFQETQYF. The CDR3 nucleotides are TGTGCCAGCAGTAAATTAGCGGGGTTCCAAGAGACCCAGTACTTC. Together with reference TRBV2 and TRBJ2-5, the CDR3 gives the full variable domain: EPEVTQTPSHQVTQMGQEVILRCVPISNHLYFYWYRQILGQKVEFLVSFYNNEISEKSEIFDDQFSVERPDGSNFTLKIRSTKLEDSAMYFCASSKLAGFQETQYFGPGTRLLVL.